A selection of T cell receptor beta chains follows, all from one sample in a study of blood T cells in healthy people across ages. TCRdb reprocessed the 5' RACE reads with MiXCR, giving one entry per CDR3 protein. The table has about 1.1 million distinct CDR3 sequences, more than 30% seen once. The source material was blood. The origin of the receptors is a man aged 18 to 29 in good health. CDR3s include the opening cysteine and the closing phenylalanine or tryptophan.

CDR3 protein | J gene | V gene
CSLDGYGYTF | TRBJ1-2 | TRBV29-1
CASSLGGYGELFF | TRBJ2-2 | TRBV7-9
CASSFPTVGVTFNEQFF | TRBJ2-1 | TRBV6-6
CASSPRLAGAFTDTQYF | TRBJ2-3 | TRBV7-9
CASSLRMDSTDTQYF | TRBJ2-3 | TRBV7-2
CASSEGTFADTQYF | TRBJ2-3 | TRBV7-2
CASGQGSYNEQFF | TRBJ2-1 | TRBV27
CASSKRGPYYEQYF | TRBJ2-7 | TRBV21-1
CSVELGTYGYTF | TRBJ1-2 | TRBV29-1
CASSPIIGQGDQPQHF | TRBJ1-5 | TRBV7-8
CSARSGQDNEKLFF | TRBJ1-4 | TRBV20-1
CATSLMGGERYNEQFF | TRBJ2-1 | TRBV15
CAIRAGMEGETQYF | TRBJ2-5 | TRBV10-3
CASGPTGGNGELFF | TRBJ2-2 | TRBV12-5
CASSSNPGTGAEKLFF | TRBJ1-4 | TRBV27
CASRLGTGVYGYTF | TRBJ1-2 | TRBV5-1
CASSLLTYSNQPQHF | TRBJ1-5 | TRBV4-1
CASSLGQGFQPQHF | TRBJ1-5 | TRBV27
CASSLPGGAQPQHF | TRBJ1-5 | TRBV6-2/TRBV6-3
CSAVRRQLNTEAFF | TRBJ1-1 | TRBV20-1
CASSYADYGYTF | TRBJ1-2 | TRBV6-5
CSVGEGGGNQPQHF | TRBJ1-5 | TRBV29-1
CASSLARLTDTQYF | TRBJ2-3 | TRBV5-6
CASSLRARTDTQYF | TRBJ2-3 | TRBV7-2
CSARDWDNEQYF | . | TRBV20-1
CASSARPLSSYEQYF | TRBJ2-7 | TRBV7-2
CASSLTYNTEAFF | TRBJ1-1 | TRBV7-9
CASKTSNYGNIQYF | . | TRBV2
CASSSGQGLSSYEQYF | TRBJ2-7 | TRBV28
CASSQVRDRGTQFF | TRBJ2-1 | TRBV4-1
CASSPTGEHEQYF | TRBJ2-7 | TRBV5-1
CASSLVGSGGSNQPQHF | TRBJ1-5 | TRBV7-2
CASSLWRQGNEKLFF | TRBJ1-4 | TRBV7-9
CASIPVPGADTQYF | TRBJ2-3 | TRBV12-3/TRBV12-4
CSVVAPLQETQYF | TRBJ2-5 | TRBV29-1
CSVQTQGKYGYTF | TRBJ1-2 | TRBV20-1
CASSLSVATGGETQYF | TRBJ2-5 | TRBV7-2
CASSRLLGAAWSYTF | TRBJ1-2 | TRBV6-5
CASSLGQVSSYNEQFF | TRBJ2-1 | TRBV6-5
CASSSRGNEAFF | TRBJ1-1 | TRBV5-1
CASRAEYSNQPQHF | TRBJ1-5 | TRBV2
CASSSDSELYGYTF | TRBJ1-2 | TRBV12-3/TRBV12-4
CASGLGDNEQFF | TRBJ2-1 | TRBV27
CSARDRALEQDYGYTF | TRBJ1-2 | TRBV20-1
CSTRRTNTGELFF | TRBJ2-2 | TRBV20-1
CASSQMLDRAYGYTF | TRBJ1-2 | TRBV16
CASSSETAYNEQYF | TRBJ2-5 | TRBV12-3/TRBV12-4
CASSQVYSRGEQYF | . | TRBV4-3
CSATDATPNEQYF | TRBJ2-7 | TRBV20-1
CASRGGPAGDGADTQYF | TRBJ2-3 | TRBV9
CASSPTYTDTQYF | TRBJ2-3 | TRBV4-3
CASSQDRWNTEAFF | TRBJ1-1 | TRBV4-2
CASSQVVTGGNYGYTF | TRBJ1-2 | TRBV4-2
CASSAYQGNEQFF | TRBJ2-1 | TRBV6-5
CASSPSTGDTQYF | TRBJ2-3 | TRBV7-2
CSVVDRRGYTF | TRBJ1-2 | TRBV29-1
CASSLGRAGANTEAFF | TRBJ1-1 | TRBV13
CASSKTMGDNEQYF | TRBJ2-7 | TRBV12-3/TRBV12-4
CASSPRQVVDNEQYF | . | TRBV27
CASTSIQNTEAFF | TRBJ1-1 | TRBV12-3/TRBV12-4